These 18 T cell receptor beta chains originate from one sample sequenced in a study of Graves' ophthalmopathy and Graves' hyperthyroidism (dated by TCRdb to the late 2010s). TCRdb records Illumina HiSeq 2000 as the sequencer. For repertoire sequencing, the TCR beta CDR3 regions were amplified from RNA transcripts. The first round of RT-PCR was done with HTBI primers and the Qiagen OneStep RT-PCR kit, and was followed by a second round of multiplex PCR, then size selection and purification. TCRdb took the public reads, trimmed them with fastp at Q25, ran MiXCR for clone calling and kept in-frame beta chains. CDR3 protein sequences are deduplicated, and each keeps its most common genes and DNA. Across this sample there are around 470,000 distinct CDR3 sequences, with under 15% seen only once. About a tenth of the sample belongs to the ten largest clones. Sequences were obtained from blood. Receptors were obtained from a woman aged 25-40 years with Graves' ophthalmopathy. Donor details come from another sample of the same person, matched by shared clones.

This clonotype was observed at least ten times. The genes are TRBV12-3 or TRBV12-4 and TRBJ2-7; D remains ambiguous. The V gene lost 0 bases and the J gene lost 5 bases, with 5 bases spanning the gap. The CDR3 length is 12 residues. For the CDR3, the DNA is TGTGCCAGCAGTTTAGCAACCAACGAGCAGTACTTC. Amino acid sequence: CASSLATNEQYF.

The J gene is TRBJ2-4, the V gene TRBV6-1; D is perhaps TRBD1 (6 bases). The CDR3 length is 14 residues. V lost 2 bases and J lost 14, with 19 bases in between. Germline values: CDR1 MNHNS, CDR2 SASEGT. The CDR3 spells CASSERFVWDMEYF. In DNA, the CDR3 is TGTGCCAGCAGTGAAAGGTTCGTTTGGGACATGGAGTACTTC.

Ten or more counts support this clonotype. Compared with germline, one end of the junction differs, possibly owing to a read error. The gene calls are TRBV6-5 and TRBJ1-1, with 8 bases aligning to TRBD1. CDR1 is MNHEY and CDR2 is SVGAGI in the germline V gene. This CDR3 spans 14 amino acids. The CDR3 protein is CASSDSGGSAEAFF. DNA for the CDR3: TGTGCCAGCAGTGACTCAGGGGGCAGTGCTGAAGCTTTCTTT.

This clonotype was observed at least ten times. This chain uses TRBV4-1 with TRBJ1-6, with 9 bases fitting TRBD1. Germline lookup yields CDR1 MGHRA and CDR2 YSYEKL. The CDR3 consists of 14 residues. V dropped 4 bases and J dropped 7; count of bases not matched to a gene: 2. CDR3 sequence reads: CASSLDRGNSPLHF. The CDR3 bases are TGCGCCAGCAGCCTGGACAGGGGAAATTCACCCCTCCACTTT.

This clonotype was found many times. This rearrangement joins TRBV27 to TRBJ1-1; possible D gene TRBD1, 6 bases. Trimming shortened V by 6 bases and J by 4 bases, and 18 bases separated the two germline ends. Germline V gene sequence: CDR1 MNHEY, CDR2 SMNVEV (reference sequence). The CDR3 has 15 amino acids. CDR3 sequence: CASSPGEEGGTEAFF. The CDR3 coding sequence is TGTGCCAGCAGCCCAGGGGAGGAAGGTGGCACTGAAGCTTTCTTT.

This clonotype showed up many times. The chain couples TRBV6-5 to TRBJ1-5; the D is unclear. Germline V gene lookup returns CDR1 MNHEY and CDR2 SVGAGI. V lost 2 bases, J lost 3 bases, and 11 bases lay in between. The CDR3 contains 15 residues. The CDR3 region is CASSYTYSNNQPQHF. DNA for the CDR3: TGTGCCAGCAGTTACACATACAGCAACAATCAGCCCCAGCATTTT.

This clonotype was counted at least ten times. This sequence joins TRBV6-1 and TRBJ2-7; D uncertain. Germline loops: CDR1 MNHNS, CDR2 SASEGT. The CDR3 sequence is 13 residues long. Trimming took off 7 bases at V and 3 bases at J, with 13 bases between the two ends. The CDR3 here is CASTYVGHYEQYF. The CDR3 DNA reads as TGTGCCAGCACCTACGTGGGCCACTACGAGCAGTACTTC.

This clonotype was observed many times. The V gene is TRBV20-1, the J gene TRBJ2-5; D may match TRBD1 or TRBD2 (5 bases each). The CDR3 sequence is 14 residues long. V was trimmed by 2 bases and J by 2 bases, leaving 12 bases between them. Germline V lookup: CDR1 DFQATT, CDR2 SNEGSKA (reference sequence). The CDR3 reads CSARSPGGQETQYF. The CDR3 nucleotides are TGCAGTGCTAGATCCCCTGGGGGTCAAGAGACCCAGTACTTC.

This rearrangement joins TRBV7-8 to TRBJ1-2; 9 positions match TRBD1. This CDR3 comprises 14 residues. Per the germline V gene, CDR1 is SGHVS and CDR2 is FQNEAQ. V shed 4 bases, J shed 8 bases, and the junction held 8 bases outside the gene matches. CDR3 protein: CASSSTRDREGYTF. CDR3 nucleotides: TGTGCCAGCAGCTCCACCCGGGACAGGGAAGGCTACACCTTC.

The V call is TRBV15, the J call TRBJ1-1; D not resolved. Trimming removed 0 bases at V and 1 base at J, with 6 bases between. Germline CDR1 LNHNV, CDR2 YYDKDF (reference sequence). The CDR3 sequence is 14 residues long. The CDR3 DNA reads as TGTGCCACCAGCAGAGACCCGCAGAACACTGAAGCTTTCTTT. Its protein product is CATSRDPQNTEAFF.

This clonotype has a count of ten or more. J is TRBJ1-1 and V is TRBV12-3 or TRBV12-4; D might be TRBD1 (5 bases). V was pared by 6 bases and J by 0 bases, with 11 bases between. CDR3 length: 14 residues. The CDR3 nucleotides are TGTGCCAGCAGAACCGGGACGGTGAACACTGAAGCTTTCTTT. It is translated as CASRTGTVNTEAFF.

The CDR3 loop is CASSLTFLSTQYF. DNA of the CDR3: TGTGCCAGCAGTTTAACGTTTCTAAGTACGCAGTATTTT. The chain recombines TRBV12-3 or TRBV12-4 with TRBJ2-3; D remains ambiguous. This CDR3 region has 13 residues. With 2 bases removed from V and 8 bases from J, the gap between germline ends came to 11 bases.

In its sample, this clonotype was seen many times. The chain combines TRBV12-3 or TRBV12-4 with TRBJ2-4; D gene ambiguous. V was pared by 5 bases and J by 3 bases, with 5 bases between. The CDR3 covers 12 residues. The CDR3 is CASSTIKNIQYF. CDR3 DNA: TGTGCCAGCAGTACGATCAAAAACATTCAGTACTTC.

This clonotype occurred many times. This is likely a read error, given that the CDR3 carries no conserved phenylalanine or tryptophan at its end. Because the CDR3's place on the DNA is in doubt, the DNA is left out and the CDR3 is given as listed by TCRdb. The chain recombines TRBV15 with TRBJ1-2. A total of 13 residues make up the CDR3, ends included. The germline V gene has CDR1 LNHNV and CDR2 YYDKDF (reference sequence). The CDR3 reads CATSREGGGHIHS.

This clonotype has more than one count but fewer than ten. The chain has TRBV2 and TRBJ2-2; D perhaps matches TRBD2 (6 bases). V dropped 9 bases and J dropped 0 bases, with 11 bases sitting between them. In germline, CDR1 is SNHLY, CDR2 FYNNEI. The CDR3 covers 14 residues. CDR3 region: CASRTGANTGELFF. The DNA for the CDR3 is TGTGCCAGTCGGACGGGGGCGAACACCGGGGAGCTGTTTTTT.

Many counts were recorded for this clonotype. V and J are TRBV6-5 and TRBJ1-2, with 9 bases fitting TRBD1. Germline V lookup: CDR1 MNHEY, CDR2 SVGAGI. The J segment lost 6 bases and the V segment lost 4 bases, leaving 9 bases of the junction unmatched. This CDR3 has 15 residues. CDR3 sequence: CASSFLPTGGDGYTF. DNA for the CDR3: TGTGCCAGCAGTTTTCTTCCCACAGGGGGCGATGGCTACACCTTC.

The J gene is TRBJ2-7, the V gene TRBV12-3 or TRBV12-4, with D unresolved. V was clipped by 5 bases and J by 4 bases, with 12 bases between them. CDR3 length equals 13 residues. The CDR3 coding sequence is TGTGCCAGCAGTCGATTAGGACGATACGAGCAGTACTTC. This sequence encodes CASSRLGRYEQYF.

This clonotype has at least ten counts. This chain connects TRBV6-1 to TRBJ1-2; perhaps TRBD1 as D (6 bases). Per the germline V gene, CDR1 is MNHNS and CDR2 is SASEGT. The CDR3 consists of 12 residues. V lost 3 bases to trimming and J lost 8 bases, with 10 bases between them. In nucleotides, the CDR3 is TGTGCCAGCAGTGACAGGGGATGGGGCTACACCTTC. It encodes CASSDRGWGYTF.